These T cell receptor beta chains were read from a single sample in a study of shared clonotypes between healthy human individuals. Profiling relied on immunoSEQ multiplex PCR, and the TCRdb table lists in-frame clones only, not all of them. The table includes a few million clones, more than 80% detected once. What was sequenced was naive CD4+ T cells sorted from blood. These receptors all come from a man aged 18 to 29 in good health. The CDR3 runs from the conserved cysteine through the conserved F or W. A D gene is named only where the DNA matches it firmly. Size tells how often a clone was seen (once, few, many) or the class of an expanded clone, and some rows leave it out.

V gene	D gene	clone size	J gene	CDR3 DNA	CDR3 protein
TRBV7-9	TRBD2	.	TRBJ2-7	TGTGCCAGCAGCCCTTCAGAGCGGGAGTTGTCCGAGCAGTACTTC	CASSPSERELSEQYF
TRBV18	.	.	TRBJ2-7	TGTGCCAGCTCACCACCAGTCAGGCTTTTGGGGGAGCAGTACTTC	CASSPPVRLLGEQYF
TRBV7-9	.	.	TRBJ2-1	TGTGCCAGCAGCTTAGTTGGGGATGAGCAGTTCTTC	CASSLVGDEQFF
TRBV18	TRBD1	.	TRBJ1-2	TGTGCCAGCTCACGAGAGACAGGGCTTGAGTATGGGTATGGCTACACCTTC	CASSRETGLEYGYGYTF
TRBV7-2	TRBD1	.	TRBJ2-7	TGTGCCAGCAGCTCGGGACAGGGCGTTTACGAGCAGTACTTC	CASSSGQGVYEQYF
TRBV4-1	.	.	TRBJ1-1	TGCGCCAGCAGCCCCGTCGGACGTATAAACACTGAAGCTTTCTTT	CASSPVGRINTEAFF
TRBV11-2	.	.	TRBJ2-7	TGTGCCAGCAGCGGGCGTGGGGGGCGTACCTACGAGCAGTACTTC	CASSGRGGRTYEQYF
TRBV25-1	TRBD1	few	TRBJ2-7	TGTGCCAGCAGTGGTGACCCCGGGACAGAGACCTACGAGCAGTACTTC	CASSGDPGTETYEQYF
TRBV6-1	TRBD1	.	TRBJ1-5	TGTGCCAGCAGTGGACAGGGAATGGTCGGCAATCAGCCCCAGCATTTT	CASSGQGMVGNQPQHF
TRBV6-5	TRBD1	.	TRBJ1-6	TGTGCCAGCAAGACAGGGGAGATTTCACCCCTCCACTTT	CASKTGEISPLHF
TRBV30	.	.	TRBJ2-3	TGTGCCTGGAGGGGAAGCGGTGATACGCAGTATTTT	CAWRGSGDTQYF
TRBV20-1	.	.	TRBJ2-7	TGCAGTGCTAGCGAGCAGTACTTC	CSASEQYF
TRBV2	TRBD1	few	TRBJ2-7	TGTGCCAGCAAGTGGACAGGTAACAACGAGCAGTACTTC	CASKWTGNNEQYF
TRBV5-1	.	.	TRBJ2-1	TGCGCCAGCAGCTGGAGGGCCGGGGCCGAGCAGTTCTTC	CASSWRAGAEQFF
TRBV15	.	once	TRBJ2-2	TGTGCCACCAGCAGGGCCAGGTCAATCCCCGGGGAGCTGTTTTTT	CATSRARSIPGELFF
TRBV19	TRBD1	.	TRBJ2-5	TGTGCCAGTGCCGCAGGGGCAGGGGGAGAGACCCAGTACTTC	CASAAGAGGETQYF
TRBV6-5	.	.	TRBJ1-1	TGTGCCAGCGGGGGGGCGCTTGGGACTGAAGCTTTCTTT	CASGGALGTEAFF